These T cell receptor beta chains were read from a single sample in a study of blood T cell repertoires in COVID-19. Method: immunoSEQ multiplex PCR; TCRdb's copy keeps in-frame clones and lacks some. Of about 130,000 clones in the sample, just under 85% were seen once. Sequenced sample: PBMCs or T cells enriched from blood (not recorded which). The receptors were sampled from a man in his fifties who had recovered from COVID-19. CDR3s include the opening cysteine and the closing phenylalanine or tryptophan. D genes are given only for firm matches. Clone size is given for some rows only: seen once, a few or many times, or a class if the clone is expanded.

clone_size v_call d_call cdr3_aa
. TRBV11-2 . CASSLGTPQETQYF
. TRBV18 . CASSQGEDQPQHF
. TRBV28 . CASSGPTGIEAFF
. TRBV9 . CASSFFDRPGNYGYTF
. TRBV2 TRBD2 CASMLTSGGNEQFF
. TRBV10-1 TRBD1 CASRDREGEKLFF
. TRBV28 TRBD1 CASSPRGQPYGYTF
. TRBV11-2 . CASSLERQSSYEQYF
. TRBV7-3 . CASSEQAYGGELFF
. TRBV24-1 . CATSGDNQPQHF
. TRBV29-1 TRBD1 CSVGGRGPNQPQHF
. TRBV9 . CASTHPGVRANVLTF
. TRBV7-9 . CASTYLKTGRTEAFF
few TRBV28 . CASRPGHWNEKLFF
few TRBV7-9 . CASSLKDFVPQHF
. TRBV6-2/TRBV6-3 TRBD1 CASSLTGGNQPQHF
. TRBV9 . CASSRGGSNSPLHF
. TRBV18 TRBD1 CASSPGDRAYEQYF
. TRBV28 TRBD1 CASSSSGLGTGSGYTF
. TRBV5-1 . CASSLDSDYGYTF
. TRBV29-1 . CSVAPSPQETQYF
. TRBV30 TRBD1 CAWSYLQGASYEQYF
. TRBV30 . CAWSVENYGYTF
. TRBV9 . CASSVSGVSTDTQYF
. TRBV7-6 . CASSLGTDSGNTIYF
. TRBV4-3 . CASSLGEPYNEQFF
. TRBV4-3 . CASSPGLVSSYEQYF
few TRBV18 . CASSPAGEGYGYTF
. TRBV5-1 TRBD2 CASSLGLAGVQGTQYF
once TRBV7-2 . CASSQDSNQPQHF
. TRBV10-3 . CAISPQGGTDTQYF
. TRBV7-2 TRBD1 CASSPWGQGNYEQYF
. TRBV19 TRBD1 CASRTNRGTNYGYTF
. TRBV3-1/TRBV3-2 . CASSQGRGSGGGYQPQHF
. TRBV27 TRBD2 CATTETSGHRRYEQYF
. TRBV24-1 . CATSDIFGGEETQYF
. TRBV9 TRBD2 CASSVRVAGGQETQYF
once TRBV11-2 TRBD1 CASSDAGTGISPLHF
. TRBV11-2 . CASSDLGGSGEKLFF
. TRBV10-3 TRBD1 CAISESIFREDRRLHYEQYF
. TRBV6-1 . CASSELRGRINEQYF
. TRBV28 . CASRALGGQGEAFF
. TRBV19 . CASSIDRNTEAFF
. TRBV7-2 . CASSPGLGTDTQYF
. TRBV7-8 . CASSLVALGAGPFDYGYTF
once TRBV11-1 TRBD1 CASSLEGQGSYEQYF
. TRBV19 . CASSVVGGNEQFF